This T cell receptor (beta chain) was identified during a study of T cell responses to AZD1222 COVID-19 vaccine (dated by TCRdb to the early 2020s). With respect to the entire study: TCR sequencing covered roughly 230 trial participants: 200 to 220 given two doses of AZD1222 and around 26 given two doses of MenACWY control vaccine. Trial participants were enrolled into age subgroups of 18-55, 56-69 and 70-plus years, which contained about 160, 30 and 59 TCR-sequenced participants, respectively.

As concerns this clone: Its antigen has not been determined. The record has no base qualities; no much larger clone is one base away.

This specimen's time point label, interpreted: about 28 days (+/-7) after the second vaccine dose. AZD1222 recipients given second doses at about 4 weeks or at about 12 weeks were pooled, since spike-specific TCR depth and breadth were not found to differ between the two schedules. Vaccinee samples came from UK trials COV001 and COV002, including a single-blind randomized controlled phase 2/3 trial of AZD1222 (ChAdOx1 nCoV-19) in healthy adults. Trial participant PBMC samples were collected at day 0 and day 28 after the second dose for TCRbeta chain sequencing. The CDR3 regions of human TCRbeta chains were subjected to immunosequencing. The source study handled its data this way. Repertoire TCRs were checked for matches against a reference library of SARS-CoV-2-specific TCRs that had been generated using the MIRA antigen-specificity platform. Breadth meant the fraction of unique TCRs that were SARS-CoV-2-associated, whereas depth meant the fraction of total T cells that were SARS-CoV-2-associated. Using the MIRA data, every spike-specific TCR was mapped to the spike region that the TCR reacted to and assigned to either a CD4 or a CD8 class. Log10-transformed breadth and depth values were compared by one-way ANOVA with Sidak's multiple comparisons tests. The clones in this table, taken by TCRdb from immuneACCESS, are in-frame only. Not every clone is retained; where verified, under half of the shortfall comes from an unresolved V gene, and the cause of the rest is unknown. The V and J calls and clone size are taken from that table; D and trimming were inferred from the DNA. Present in this sample are roughly 130,000 clones, roughly 92% of which were seen just once. The ten largest clones add up to 0.9% to 1.4% of the sample.

Trimming at the junction amounts to 3 bases on V and 4 bases on J, and the germline ends lie 13 bases apart. The CDR3 covers 15 residues, taking in both the cysteine and the phenylalanine. The only DNA kept is the CDR3, 45 bases in frame from the first base. Sequences LNHDA (CDR1) and SQIVND (CDR2) are obtained from the germline V gene (reference sequence). Overall results and qualifications from the work: The 56-69-year group was small, and its depth increase did not reach significance, likely because of low power. Nearly half of unique spike-specific TCRs reportedly recognized epitopes outside regions mutated in the B.1.351 and B.1.1.7 variants. The whole spike protein was spanned by vaccine-associated CD4 TCRs, and dominant responses were seen in regions 160-218 and 743-854. Most participants were white British and females outnumbered males, and the authors suggested that clonal diversity may have been underestimated. Conclusions about previously exposed vaccinees are limited because only six or seven AZD1222 recipients were SARS-CoV-2 seropositive at baseline. No day 14 peak-response samples were available, so repertoires were characterized only after the peak T cell response. Spike-specific TCR breadth and depth rose significantly after two AZD1222 doses compared with day 0 and with MenACWY recipients.

The rearranged chain carries TRBV19 and TRBJ2-1; the D gene is perhaps TRBD2, on 6 matching bases. The sequencing used peripheral blood, collected 28 days after the second AZD1222 dose. The clonotype originates from an adult who received the AZD1222 COVID-19 vaccine. The CDR3 region reads CASSMRDLTYNEQFF. The sequenced DNA is TGTGCCAGTAGTATGCGGGACTTGACATACAATGAGCAGTTCTTC.